The T cell receptor beta chain described here comes from a study of blood T cell repertoires in COVID-19. Study background: Recovered Cohort 3 donors showed two negative PCRs, clearance, or symptom resolution.

Participant ages covered about 18 to 89 years across around 22 US areas. Cohorts were based on clinical histories the participants reported. As processed by the authors: The authors estimated nucleated cell counts from reference gene primer amplification. Repertoires were generated with immunoSEQ multiplex PCR, while TCRdb's copy carries only in-frame clones and drops some. V, J and clone size are taken as reported in that table, and D and trimming were inferred from the DNA itself. Of 150,000 to 200,000 clones in the sample, around 86% were seen once. Germline CDR1 and CDR2: MNHEY and SMNVEV (reference sequence). The CDR3 is 14 residues long. The trim removed 5 bases at V and 2 bases at J, leaving 5 bases unmatched.

The receptor was derived from a woman between 40 and 50 years old in a cohort exposed to, infected with or recovered from COVID-19 (not recorded which). The chain joins TRBV27 to TRBJ2-7; 8 bases are shared with TRBD2. The specimen was PBMCs or T cells enriched from blood (not recorded which). The CDR3 loop is CASSAGLVAYEQYF. The CDR3 DNA reads TGTGCCAGCAGTGCGGGACTAGTGGCCTACGAGCAGTACTTC.